This entry lists 9 T cell receptor beta chains sequenced from one sample in a study of T cells in localized non-small cell lung cancer. Sequenced by immunoSEQ multiplex PCR; TCRdb stores in-frame clones only, minus some. The sample shows 15,000 to 20,000 clones, roughly 90% of them seen only once. The sequencing here drew on peripheral blood, taken before any cancer treatment. These receptor sequences come from a female donor aged 60 or older with stage III squamous cell lung carcinoma.

The V and J genes are TRBV7-8 and TRBJ2-7; 9 bases agree with TRBD2. The CDR3 totals 17 residues. V trimming: 1 base; J trimming: 2 bases; junction bases outside the gene matches: 9. Germline lookup yields CDR1 SGHVS and CDR2 FQNEAQ. CDR3 bases: TGTGCCAGCAGCTTAGAGACTAGACTAGCGGTCCCCTACGAGCAGTACTTC. As protein: CASSLETRLAVPYEQYF.

The chain recombines TRBV6-1 with TRBJ1-2, with D tentatively TRBD1 (5 bases). The CDR3 spans 13 residues. Germline lookup yields CDR1 MNHNS and CDR2 SASEGT. Trimming removed 10 bases from V and 5 bases from J, with 17 bases in between. The CDR3 sequence is CATQRGTKYGYTF. As DNA, the CDR3 is TGTGCCACCCAAAGGGGCACGAAGTATGGCTACACCTTC.

The chain links TRBV10-1 to TRBJ2-7; D may match TRBD1 or TRBD2 (5 bases each). The CDR3 covers 15 residues. Germline lookup yields CDR1 WNHNN and CDR2 SYGVQD (reference sequence). Trimming stripped 0 bases from V and 2 bases from J, with 11 bases between. In DNA form, the CDR3 reads TGCGCCAGCAGTGAGTCAGGGACGGAAGCCTACGAGCAGTACTTC. Translated: CASSESGTEAYEQYF.

The chain recombines TRBV2 with TRBJ2-3; the match to TRBD2 covers 8 bases. This CDR3 has 14 residues. Germline CDR1 SNHLY, CDR2 FYNNEI. Germline trimming cut 6 bases from V and 6 bases from J; bases unmatched to any gene: 8. Written as DNA, the CDR3 is TGTGCCAGCAGGCCGGCTAGCGGGCCGGATACGCAGTATTTT. Protein sequence: CASRPASGPDTQYF.

The chain combines TRBV18 with TRBJ2-7, with TRBD2 matching 8 bases. The CDR3 contains 14 residues. Germline V CDR1 and CDR2: KGHSH, LQKENI. Germline trimming cut 2 bases from V and 2 bases from J; bases unmatched to any gene: 2. Here the CDR3 reads CASSPAGGPYEQYF. CDR3 bases: TGTGCCAGCTCACCAGCGGGGGGCCCCTACGAGCAGTACTTC.

This sequence joins TRBV2 and TRBJ2-7; TRBD2 is a possible D gene (5 bases). The length of the CDR3 is 15 residues. The V and J ends lost 1 base and 0 bases respectively, with 10 bases between them. The germline V gene has CDR1 SNHLY and CDR2 FYNNEI. CDR3 nucleotide sequence: TGTGCCAGCAGTGAAGGAGGGTTAGGCTCCTACGAGCAGTACTTC. Translation: CASSEGGLGSYEQYF. Together with reference TRBV2 and TRBJ2-7, the CDR3 gives the full variable domain: EPEVTQTPSHQVTQMGQEVILRCVPISNHLYFYWYRQILGQKVEFLVSFYNNEISEKSEIFDDQFSVERPDGSNFTLKIRSTKLEDSAMYFCASSEGGLGSYEQYFGPGTRLTVT.

The chain uses TRBV28 and TRBJ1-1; tentatively, D is TRBD1 (5 bases). V lost 6 bases and J 1 base, leaving 15 bases between the germline ends. Germline CDR1 is MDHEN and CDR2 is SYDVKM. The CDR3 consists of 15 residues. DNA of the CDR3: TGTGCCAGCAGCCTCTTTCAGGGATGGAACACTGAAGCTTTCTTT. Translating gives CASSLFQGWNTEAFF.

This clone showed up just once. The J gene is TRBJ1-2, the V gene TRBV28; D might be TRBD1 (6 bases). This CDR3 is 13 amino acids long. Trimming left V 6 bases short and J 2 bases short, with 10 bases between. Germline CDR1 reads MDHEN; CDR2 reads SYDVKM. The CDR3 DNA is TGTGCCAGCAGCCTTACAGGGAACTATGGCTACACCTTC. Its translation is CASSLTGNYGYTF.

Judged by abundance, this clone is medium-sized. The chain links TRBV19 to TRBJ2-7; D ambiguous. In germline, CDR1 is LNHDA, CDR2 SQIVND (reference sequence). This CDR3 is 13 amino acids long. V was pared by 5 bases and J by 1 base, with 9 bases between. The CDR3 loop reads CASSATISYEQYF. For the CDR3, the DNA is TGTGCCAGTAGTGCCACGATATCCTACGAGCAGTACTTC.